Listed here are 18 T cell receptor beta chains from one sample, sequenced in a study of OX40 agonist ivuxolimab in advanced cancers. The assay was immunoSEQ multiplex PCR, and TCRdb's table has in-frame clones only and misses some. The table records 45,000 to 50,000 clones, less than 90% of them present only once. The source material was CD4+ or CD8+ T cells sorted from blood, sampled in a trial of the OX40 agonist ivuxolimab. The source of these receptors is an adult with an advanced solid tumor such as melanoma, head and neck, liver or kidney cancer.

V gene TRBV7-2 combines with J gene TRBJ2-1; D gene ambiguous. Trimming took off 3 bases at V and 9 bases at J, with 12 bases between the two ends. CDR3 size: 13 residues. Germline values: CDR1 SGHTA, CDR2 FQGNSA. The CDR3 reads CASSFFQPAEQFF. The CDR3 region has the DNA TGTGCCAGCAGCTTTTTTCAGCCGGCTGAGCAGTTCTTC.

The chain is built from TRBV6-1 and TRBJ1-1; 8 bases fit TRBD1. J lost 8 bases, V lost 6 bases, and 8 bases had no gene match. Germline V gives CDR1 MNHNS, CDR2 SASEGT. The CDR3 contains 13 residues. CDR3 in DNA: TGTGCCAGCAGAAATCAGGGGGCAGGGGAAGCTTTCTTT. Its translation: CASRNQGAGEAFF.

The chain combines TRBV4-2 with TRBJ1-2; D gene ambiguous. Trimming pared 1 base from V and 5 bases from J, leaving 14 bases between. The V gene's germline CDR1 is LGHNA and CDR2 YNFKEQ. There are 15 residues in the CDR3. The CDR3 region has the DNA TGTGCCAGCAGCCAAGCTACGGGGATGGGTTATGGCTACACCTTC. This codes for CASSQATGMGYGYTF.

CDR3 residues: CASSSIAGTNTDTQYF. The CDR3 region has the DNA TGTGCCAGCAGCTCTATAGCGGGAACTAACACAGATACGCAGTATTTT. The chain joins TRBV5-4 to TRBJ2-3; 8 nucleotides align to TRBD2. Germline loops: CDR1 SGHNT, CDR2 YYREEE (reference sequence). V lost 3 bases, J lost 2 bases, and 8 bases stayed unmatched. There are 16 residues in the CDR3.

V usage is TRBV19 and J usage is TRBJ2-1; 10 bases agree with TRBD2. With V trimmed by 2 bases and J by 4 bases, 11 bases remained unmatched. The germline CDR1 and CDR2 sequences are LNHDA and SQIVND (reference sequence). The CDR3 has 18 residues. In DNA, the CDR3 is TGTGCCAGTAGTATAAGTAGCGGGAGGAGAATGGGGTACAATGAGCAGTTCTTC. Translating it yields CASSISSGRRMGYNEQFF. Full variable domain (remainder filled in from reference TRBV19 and TRBJ2-1): DGGITQSPKYLFRKEGQNVTLSCEQNLNHDAMYWYRQDPGQGLRLIYYSQIVNDFQKGDIAEGYSVSREKKESFPLTVTSAQKNPTAFYLCASSISSGRRMGYNEQFFGPGTRLTVL.

This rearrangement joins TRBV18 to TRBJ1-6; D gene ambiguous. V lost 2 bases, J lost 8 bases, and 7 bases lay in between. The CDR3 loop spans 13 amino acids. Germline V gene data show CDR1 as KGHSH and CDR2 as LQKENI. CDR3 coding DNA: TGTGCCAGCTCACCAGGGCAGGATTCACCCCTCCACTTT. Translated, it gives CASSPGQDSPLHF.

This clone was found a few times. The CDR3 DNA sequence: TGTGCCATCAGCCCATCGGGTGGGGGAACAACCGGGGAGCTGTTTTTT. Protein product: CAISPSGGGTTGELFF. This chain joins TRBV10-3 and TRBJ2-2; D is tentatively TRBD1 or TRBD2 (5 bases each). The CDR3 contains 16 residues. Germline V CDR1 and CDR2: ENHRY, SYGVKD. With 6 bases removed from V and 5 bases from J, the gap between germline ends came to 19 bases.

This CDR3 reads CASSKRWRHSYEQYF. The DNA for the CDR3 is TGTGCCAGCAGCAAAAGGTGGCGGCACTCCTACGAGCAGTACTTC. The chain recombines TRBV21-1 with TRBJ2-7; the table's D call of TRBD2 was not tested on the DNA. TRBV21-1 is termed a pseudogene. This CDR3 comprises 15 residues.

This rearrangement joins TRBV19 to TRBJ1-2; 9 bases are shared with TRBD1. This CDR3 spans 14 amino acids. The germline V gene has CDR1 LNHDA and CDR2 SQIVND (reference sequence). With V trimmed by 5 bases and J by 7 bases, 8 bases remained unmatched. The CDR3 is CASSVQGAGFGYTF. The CDR3 DNA reads TGTGCCAGTAGTGTACAGGGGGCTGGTTTTGGCTACACCTTC.

This clone occurred once. This sequence joins TRBV7-9 and TRBJ2-2; D ambiguous. The CDR3 loop spans 14 amino acids. The germline CDR1 and CDR2 sequences are SEHNR and FQNEAQ (reference sequence). The V gene lost 2 bases and the J gene lost 4 bases, with 8 bases spanning the gap. As DNA, the CDR3 is TGTGCCAGCAGCTTATTATCGGTCACCGGGGAGCTGTTTTTT. It is translated as CASSLLSVTGELFF. Together with reference TRBV7-9 and TRBJ2-2, the CDR3 gives the full variable domain: DTGVSQNPRHKITKRGQNVTFRCDPISEHNRLYWYRQTLGQGPEFLTYFQNEAQLEKSRLLSDRFSAERPKGSFSTLEIQRTEQGDSAMYLCASSLLSVTGELFFGEGSRLTVL.

The chain couples TRBV7-6 to TRBJ2-1; 9 bases are a match to TRBD2. Germline V gene sequence: CDR1 SGHVS, CDR2 FNYEAQ. The V segment lost 2 bases and the J segment 4 bases; nucleotides outside the gene matches: 9. The CDR3 runs to 17 residues. The CDR3 DNA is TGTGCCAGCAGCTTATGGGCACAAGCGGGGGGTTACAATGAGCAGTTCTTC. Translating it yields CASSLWAQAGGYNEQFF.

The V call is TRBV13, the J call TRBJ2-7; 13 bases map to TRBD2. The CDR3 has 15 amino acids. J gave up 8 bases and V 5 bases, and 9 bases lay outside the gene matches. Germline-derived CDR1 and CDR2 are PRHDT and FYEKMQ (reference sequence). The CDR3 here is CASSTSGLAGYQQYF. CDR3 DNA: TGTGCCAGCAGCACCTCGGGACTAGCGGGATATCAGCAGTACTTC.

This clone was observed a single time. The chain has TRBV18 and TRBJ2-6; 8 bases agree with TRBD1. This CDR3 comprises 17 residues. Trimming took 0 bases from V and 4 from J; bases not matched to a gene: 5. Germline CDR1 and CDR2: KGHSH and LQKENI. CDR3 DNA sequence: TGTGCCAGCTCACCACCGACAGGGGTGGGGGGGGCCAACGTCCTGACTTTC. Encoded protein: CASSPPTGVGGANVLTF.

This clone has only one observation. V gene TRBV9 combines with J gene TRBJ2-7; 11 nucleotides agree with TRBD2. Germline CDR1 SGDLS, CDR2 YYNGEE. This CDR3 is 14 amino acids long. Trimming took 4 bases from V and 2 from J; bases not matched to a gene: 2. CDR3 region: CASSFSGRAYEQYF. In nucleotides, the CDR3 is TGTGCCAGCAGCTTTAGCGGGAGGGCCTACGAGCAGTACTTC.

This chain joins TRBV25-1 and TRBJ2-7, with D possibly matching TRBD1 (5 bases). CDR3 length: 14 residues. With 3 bases removed from V and 1 base from J, the gap between germline ends came to 10 bases. Germline CDR1 reads MGHDK; CDR2 reads SYGVNS. The CDR3 reads CASSEGRGSYEQYF. For the CDR3, the DNA is TGTGCCAGCAGTGAGGGTAGGGGTTCCTACGAGCAGTACTTC.

The V and J genes are TRBV19 and TRBJ2-1; TRBD2 is a possible D gene (5 bases). The CDR3 is 17 amino acids. V lost 6 bases and J 0 bases, leaving 18 bases between the germline ends. Germline-derived CDR1 and CDR2 are LNHDA and SQIVND (reference sequence). The chain's CDR3 is CASRNTNPTSSYNEQFF. Written as DNA, the CDR3 is TGTGCCAGTAGAAACACCAACCCCACTAGCTCCTACAATGAGCAGTTCTTC.

This clone was recorded once. The chain couples TRBV18 to TRBJ1-1; D not certain. Between the trimmed V and J ends, which lost 0 bases and 3 bases, there was a span of 8 bases. The CDR3 is 14 amino acids. CDR1 is KGHSH, CDR2 LQKENI, per germline. CDR3 amino acids: CASSPPGPYTEAFF. The CDR3 DNA is TGTGCCAGCTCACCACCGGGTCCTTACACTGAAGCTTTCTTT.

This clone has a handful of counts. The chain carries TRBV4-2 and TRBJ1-6; D perhaps matches TRBD1 (5 bases). Trimming took off 1 base at V and 10 bases at J, with 14 bases between the two ends. The CDR3 has 15 amino acids. Germline CDR1 is LGHNA and CDR2 is YNFKEQ. CDR3 DNA: TGTGCCAGCAGCCAAGTCCAACAGGTTGAATCACCCCTCCACTTT. It codes for CASSQVQQVESPLHF.